This TCR beta chain was recovered during a study of post-analysis software for immune sequencing data. Incorporated into the TCR beta cDNA libraries were unique molecular identifiers, which served to reduce PCR and sequencing biases. Approximately 550,000 cDNA molecules came from roughly 1 to 10 million T cells. TCRdb re-called the PCR reads with MiXCR, one entry per CDR3 protein. The sample lists almost 700,000 distinct CDR3 sequences; around 60% were seen once. As regards this clonotype: Its matching antigen is unknown.

Study conclusions and caveats: Comparison with controls showed significantly lower normalized Chao1 diversity in multiple sclerosis patients. Strong co-clustering by F measure was evident for samples that had been prepared in the same batch. Relative to controls, patients had a few TRBV segments at higher frequency, with TRBV5-6, TRBV5-1 and TRBV20-1 among these.

Germline-derived CDR1 and CDR2 are MNHNY and SVGAGI (reference sequence). The ends were cut back, 7 bases at V and 5 bases at J, with 13 bases in the middle. The CDR3 runs to 13 residues. The chain has TRBV6-6 and TRBJ2-3; D assignment may be TRBD1 or TRBD2 (6 bases each). The TCR sequence derives from a girl aged 2 to 9 with multiple sclerosis. The sequencing sample was made of blood. The CDR3 protein is CASKGGVGDTQYF. The DNA of the CDR3 is TGTGCCAGCAAGGGGGGCGTAGGAGATACGCAGTATTTT.